Listed here are 31 T cell receptor beta chains from one sample, sequenced in a study of blood T cell repertoires in COVID-19. Profiled with immunoSEQ multiplex PCR; TCRdb holds only in-frame clones, not every one. Of more than 150,000 clones listed, approximately 83% are singletons. Sequencing was performed on peripheral blood. These receptors came from a woman in her sixties with acute or convalescent COVID-19.

This chain links TRBV5-1 with TRBJ1-2; TRBD1 aligns across 9 bases. Losses at the gene ends were 0 bases for V and 4 bases for J; bases not matched to a gene: 4. CDR3 length equals 15 residues. From germline, CDR1 is SGHRS and CDR2 YFSETQ. The CDR3 DNA follows: TGCGCCAGCAGCTTGGGGACAGGGGTACCCTATGGCTACACCTTC. Amino acid sequence: CASSLGTGVPYGYTF.

This chain joins TRBV19 and TRBJ1-5, with TRBD1 matching over 12 bases. Germline-derived CDR1 and CDR2 are LNHDA and SQIVND (reference sequence). The CDR3 has 15 amino acids. V shed 3 bases and J 4 bases; nucleotides not matched to a gene: 1. This CDR3 reads CASSMGQGANQPQHF. The DNA for the CDR3 is TGTGCCAGTAGTATGGGACAGGGGGCGAATCAGCCCCAGCATTTT. Full variable domain (remainder filled in from reference TRBV19 and TRBJ1-5): DGGITQSPKYLFRKEGQNVTLSCEQNLNHDAMYWYRQDPGQGLRLIYYSQIVNDFQKGDIAEGYSVSREKKESFPLTVTSAQKNPTAFYLCASSMGQGANQPQHFGDGTRLSIL.

This chain links TRBV11-2 with TRBJ2-1; D is undetermined. Deletions cut 5 bases from V and 7 bases from J, with 15 bases between. From germline, CDR1 is SGHAT and CDR2 FQNNGV. CDR3 length: 14 amino acids. In nucleotides, the CDR3 is TGTGCCAGCAGCCCGTACACAGCTTTTAATGAGCAGTTCTTC. It codes for CASSPYTAFNEQFF.

V usage is TRBV6-5 and J usage is TRBJ2-7; D possibly corresponds to TRBD1 (5 bases). The germline V gene has CDR1 MNHEY and CDR2 SVGAGI. CDR3 length equals 14 residues. The ends were cut back, 3 bases at V and 3 bases at J, with 12 bases in the middle. CDR3 loop: CASSYRGSNYEQYF. In DNA, the CDR3 is TGTGCCAGCAGTTATAGGGGCAGCAACTACGAGCAGTACTTC.

V and J are TRBV18 and TRBJ2-7; unclear D gene. The CDR3 is 11 amino acids. V lost 5 bases, J lost 6 bases, and 8 bases lay in between. CDR1 is KGHSH, CDR2 LQKENI, per germline. The CDR3 DNA reads TGTGCCAGCTCATCAGATGCCGAGCAGTACTTC. Its translation is CASSSDAEQYF.

The rearrangement uses TRBV6-5 and TRBJ1-5; D is unresolved. Deletions cut 6 bases from V and 5 bases from J, with 17 bases between. The CDR3 runs 15 residues. Germline V CDR1 and CDR2: MNHEY, SVGAGI. CDR3 coding DNA: TGTGCCAGCAGGCCGGGAGAGGTGAACCATCAGCCCCAGCATTTT. Translated: CASRPGEVNHQPQHF.

This sequence joins TRBV12-3 or TRBV12-4 and TRBJ2-2; no clear D. The CDR3 length is 12 residues. V gave up 8 bases and J gave up 7 bases, with 11 bases separating them. The DNA for the CDR3 is TGTGCCAGCGCACTGTACGGCGGGGAGCTGTTTTTT. The encoded protein is CASALYGGELFF.

The chain carries TRBV19 and TRBJ1-3; the D is unclear. The CDR3 is 15 residues long. Per germline, CDR1 LNHDA and CDR2 SQIVND (reference sequence). V lost 7 bases and J 0 bases, leaving 13 bases between the germline ends. Here the CDR3 DNA reads TGTGCCAGTAACATGAGGGCACTCTCTGGAAACACCATATATTTT. Its translation: CASNMRALSGNTIYF. The full variable domain, rest sourced from reference TRBV19 and TRBJ1-3, is DGGITQSPKYLFRKEGQNVTLSCEQNLNHDAMYWYRQDPGQGLRLIYYSQIVNDFQKGDIAEGYSVSREKKESFPLTVTSAQKNPTAFYLCASNMRALSGNTIYFGEGSWLTVV.

V usage is TRBV27 and J usage is TRBJ1-6, with a tentative D call TRBD1 (5 bases). Germline CDR1 reads MNHEY; CDR2 reads SMNVEV (reference sequence). Trimming removed 5 bases from V and 8 bases from J, with 13 bases in between. CDR3 length equals 14 residues. The CDR3 sequence is CASSTGLSYSPLHF. In DNA, the CDR3 is TGTGCCAGCAGTACGGGACTCTCGTATTCACCCCTCCACTTT.

This clone was recorded a few times. V gene TRBV4-3 combines with J gene TRBJ2-5, with D hard to call. The CDR3 loop spans 15 amino acids. V lost 0 bases, J lost 5 bases, and 13 bases lay in between. Germline V gives CDR1 LGHNA, CDR2 YSLEER. In DNA, the CDR3 is TGCGCCAGCAGCCAAGATTCTCTGCGGCCGGAGACCCAGTACTTC. It encodes CASSQDSLRPETQYF.

This clone was seen a handful of times. The V gene is TRBV9, the J gene TRBJ1-4; 7 positions agree with TRBD1. The CDR3 extends over 15 amino acids. V shed 0 bases, J shed 2 bases, and the junction held 1 base outside the gene matches. Germline values: CDR1 SGDLS, CDR2 YYNGEE. CDR3 residues: CASSVVGQTNEKLFF. DNA for the CDR3: TGTGCCAGCAGCGTAGTGGGACAGACTAATGAAAAACTGTTTTTT.

The rearrangement joins TRBV10-2 to TRBJ1-6, with 7 bases that match TRBD1. This CDR3 is built from 13 residues. Germline trimming cut 6 bases from V and 5 bases from J; bases unmatched to any gene: 1. CDR1 and CDR2 (germline): WSHSY, SAAADI. The CDR3 loop is CASRGTDNSPLHF. In nucleotides, the CDR3 is TGCGCCAGCAGGGGGACAGATAATTCACCCCTCCACTTT.

The chain has TRBV7-2 and TRBJ2-2; 13 bases are a match to TRBD2. The V and J ends lost 5 bases and 5 bases, in that order; junction bases with no gene match: 8. From germline, CDR1 is SGHTA and CDR2 FQGNSA. The CDR3 consists of 17 residues. CDR3 amino acids: CASSPVRLAGGTGELFF. The CDR3 DNA sequence: TGTGCCAGCAGCCCCGTCCGACTAGCGGGGGGTACCGGGGAGCTGTTTTTT.

This sequence joins TRBV4-1 and TRBJ2-6; 9 nucleotides match TRBD1. With V trimmed by 0 bases and J by 3 bases, 3 bases remained unmatched. Germline CDR1 reads MGHRA; CDR2 reads YSYEKL. There are 17 residues in the CDR3. CDR3 in DNA: TGCGCCAGCAGCCAAGATGACAGGGGGTTTGGGGCCAACGTCCTGACTTTC. Protein sequence: CASSQDDRGFGANVLTF.

This clone appeared a single time. V usage is TRBV20-1 and J usage is TRBJ1-2; D ambiguous. V was cut by 3 bases and J by 7 bases, with 9 bases left in between. Per germline, CDR1 DFQATT and CDR2 SNEGSKA (reference sequence). The CDR3 runs to 11 residues. CDR3 in DNA: TGCAGTGCTAGTGGACTTGGTGGCTACACCTTC. This encodes CSASGLGGYTF.

Details on this clone: Other DNA variants within this sample encode the same CDR3. The rearrangement uses TRBV7-9 and TRBJ2-7; D is perhaps TRBD2 (6 bases). The germline CDR1 and CDR2 sequences are SEHNR and FQNEAQ (reference sequence). The CDR3 totals 13 residues. Trimming pared 0 bases from V and 3 bases from J, leaving 6 bases between. CDR3 bases: TGTGCCAGCAGCTTAGCCGGGAGCTACGAGCAGTACTTC. Its translation: CASSLAGSYEQYF.

CDR3 residues: CASSPMGGEQYF. In nucleotides, the CDR3 is TGTGCCAGCTCACCAATGGGAGGCGAGCAGTACTTC. The J gene is TRBJ2-7, the V gene TRBV18; a possible D gene is TRBD2 (6 bases). Per germline, CDR1 KGHSH and CDR2 LQKENI. This CDR3 is built from 12 residues. Trimming removed 2 bases at V and 6 bases at J, with 8 bases between.

The rearrangement uses TRBV6-2 or TRBV6-3 and TRBJ2-7; TRBD1 matches at 9 bases. The CDR3 has 14 residues. The ends lost 6 bases at V and 5 bases at J; junction bases unmatched: 8. The germline V gene encodes CDR1 MNHEY and CDR2 SVGEGT. The CDR3 is CASSPRDRVHEQYF. The CDR3 DNA reads TGTGCCAGCAGCCCCCGGGACAGGGTTCACGAGCAGTACTTC.

This clone was picked up many times. The chain joins TRBV4-1 to TRBJ1-5, with no clear D. The CDR3 runs to 15 residues. V was cut by 1 base and J by 7 bases, with 14 bases left in between. Looked up from germline, CDR1 is MGHRA and CDR2 is YSYEKL. The CDR3 DNA reads TGCGCCAGCAGCCAAGGAACGGAGTCCCGACAGCCCCAGCATTTT. Protein product: CASSQGTESRQPQHF.

This rearrangement joins TRBV5-8 to TRBJ2-1, with TRBD2 matching 12 bases. The CDR3 spans 16 residues. J lost 2 bases, V lost 3 bases, and 3 bases had no gene match. Germline values: CDR1 SGHTS, CDR2 YDEGEE. The CDR3, as DNA: TGTGCCAGCAGCTCGCCTAGCGGGGGGGCCTACAATGAGCAGTTCTTC. This sequence encodes CASSSPSGGAYNEQFF.

The rearrangement uses TRBV3-1 (or the pseudogene TRBV3-2) and TRBJ1-6, with D perhaps matching TRBD1 (5 bases). CDR1 and CDR2 from the germline V gene are LGHDT and YNNKEL (reference sequence). The CDR3 runs to 13 residues. The germline V and J ends were trimmed by 4 bases and 9 bases, with 10 bases remaining between them. CDR3 bases: TGTGCCAGCAGCCTGAAGGGACTTTCACCCCTCCACTTT. Residues: CASSLKGLSPLHF.

This clone was seen just once. The chain combines TRBV5-1 with TRBJ1-2, with 7 bases that match TRBD1. This CDR3 region has 14 residues. Germline V gives CDR1 SGHRS, CDR2 YFSETQ. J lost 3 bases, V lost 0 bases, and 2 bases had no gene match. CDR3 in amino acids: CASSLGTGDYGYTF. As DNA, the CDR3 is TGCGCCAGCAGCTTGGGAACAGGGGACTATGGCTACACCTTC.

CDR3 in DNA: TGTGCCAGCTCATTCAGACTAGCGGGGGGACCAGATACGCAGTATTTT. Protein: CASSFRLAGGPDTQYF. This chain connects TRBV18 to TRBJ2-3; 13 nucleotides line up with TRBD2. The CDR3 has 16 amino acids. The V and J ends lost 5 bases and 4 bases, in that order; junction bases with no gene match: 6. CDR1 is KGHSH, CDR2 LQKENI, per germline. The variable domain in full, completed from reference TRBV18 and TRBJ2-3, reads NAGVMQNPRHLVRRRGQEARLRCSPMKGHSHVYWYRQLPEEGLKFMVYLQKENIIDESGMPKERFSAEFPKEGPSILRIQQVVRGDSAAYFCASSFRLAGGPDTQYFGPGTRLTVL.

J is TRBJ2-7 and V is TRBV7-2; 8 nucleotides line up with TRBD2. Trimming at V came to 1 base and at J to 1 base, leaving 12 bases not matched to a gene. CDR1 and CDR2 (germline): SGHTA, FQGNSA. CDR3 length equals 18 residues. Written as DNA, the CDR3 is TGTGCCAGCAGCTTAGTAGGTTATGCGGGGGGCCGGTCCTACGAGCAGTACTTC. It encodes CASSLVGYAGGRSYEQYF.

The chain is built from TRBV12-1 and TRBJ2-3; the D call TRBD2 from the table was never checked on the DNA. TRBV12-1 is a known pseudogene. The CDR3 is 19 amino acids. The CDR3 protein is CASSLQGLADNALGDTQYF. The CDR3 nucleotides read TGTGCCAGCAGCCTCCAGGGACTAGCGGATAATGCTTTGGGTGATACGCAGTATTTT.

The rearrangement joins TRBV6-6 to TRBJ1-6; D is uncertain. Germline lookup yields CDR1 MNHNY and CDR2 SVGAGI (reference sequence). This CDR3 is 13 amino acids long. The V and J ends lost 5 bases and 8 bases respectively, with 10 bases between them. CDR3 sequence (DNA): TGTGCCAGCAGTACCGACTTAGATTCACCCCTCCACTTT. It codes for CASSTDLDSPLHF.

V is TRBV7-9 and J is TRBJ2-7; TRBD2 matches 8 bases. Germline CDR1 reads SEHNR; CDR2 reads FQNEAQ (reference sequence). V gave up 5 bases and J gave up 2 bases; unmatched junction bases: 5. The CDR3 loop spans 14 amino acids. The CDR3 bases are TGTGCCAGCAGCCCCGGGGGGGGCACCTACGAGCAGTACTTC. Protein: CASSPGGGTYEQYF. The full variable domain, with the rest looked up from reference TRBV7-9 and TRBJ2-7, is DTGVSQNPRHKITKRGQNVTFRCDPISEHNRLYWYRQTLGQGPEFLTYFQNEAQLEKSRLLSDRFSAERPKGSFSTLEIQRTEQGDSAMYLCASSPGGGTYEQYFGPGTRLTVT.

This sequence joins TRBV7-3 and TRBJ2-3; 7 nucleotides match TRBD2. The J segment lost 1 base and the V segment lost 6 bases, leaving 4 bases of the junction unmatched. The CDR3 consists of 14 residues. Germline CDR1 reads SGHTA; CDR2 reads FQGTGA. This CDR3 reads CASRLAGGTDTQYF. CDR3 DNA: TGTGCCAGCAGATTGGCGGGGGGCACAGATACGCAGTATTTT.

J is TRBJ1-2 and V is TRBV11-2, with 8 bases aligning to TRBD1. Germline V gene sequence: CDR1 SGHAT, CDR2 FQNNGV. The CDR3 consists of 14 residues. The ends lost 3 bases at V and 8 bases at J; junction bases unmatched: 8. The CDR3 is CASSLDRAKSGYTF. In nucleotides, the CDR3 is TGTGCCAGCAGCTTGGACAGGGCAAAGTCAGGCTACACCTTC.

V gene TRBV5-4 combines with J gene TRBJ1-2; D might be TRBD1 (6 bases). The length of the CDR3 is 15 residues. CDR1 and CDR2 from the germline V gene are SGHNT and YYREEE (reference sequence). V was trimmed by 4 bases and J by 8 bases, leaving 21 bases between them. This CDR3 is CASSPGGGGSWGYTF. The DNA of the CDR3 is TGTGCCAGCAGCCCGGGGGGGGGCGGATCGTGGGGCTACACCTTC.

This chain uses TRBV29-1 with TRBJ2-2; D ambiguous. There are 15 residues in the CDR3. Germline V gene lookup returns CDR1 SQVTM and CDR2 ANQGSEA. The V end was cut by 1 base, the J end by 0 bases, with 9 bases between. CDR3 amino acids: CSVEGPNANTGELFF. CDR3 DNA: TGCAGCGTTGAAGGGCCGAACGCGAACACCGGGGAGCTGTTTTTT.